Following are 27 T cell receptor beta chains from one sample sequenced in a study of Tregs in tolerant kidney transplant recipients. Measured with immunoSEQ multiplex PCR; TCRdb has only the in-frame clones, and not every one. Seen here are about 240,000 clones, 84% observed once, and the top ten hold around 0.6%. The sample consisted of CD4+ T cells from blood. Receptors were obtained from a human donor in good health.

The CDR3 nucleotides are TGTGCCAGCAGTTCGCCGGGCACCTCCTCCTACGAGCAGTACTTC. Translating gives CASSSPGTSSYEQYF. J is TRBJ2-7 and V is TRBV11-2; D is unclear. Per germline, CDR1 SGHAT and CDR2 FQNNGV. This CDR3 is built from 15 residues. The ends were cut back, 6 bases at V and 0 bases at J, with 15 bases in the middle.

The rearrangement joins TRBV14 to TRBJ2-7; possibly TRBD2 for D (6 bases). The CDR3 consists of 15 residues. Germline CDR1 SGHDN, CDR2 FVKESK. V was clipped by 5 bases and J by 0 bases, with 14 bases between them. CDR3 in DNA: TGTGCCAGCAGCAGGAATAGCGGAGCCTCCTACGAGCAGTACTTC. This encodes CASSRNSGASYEQYF.

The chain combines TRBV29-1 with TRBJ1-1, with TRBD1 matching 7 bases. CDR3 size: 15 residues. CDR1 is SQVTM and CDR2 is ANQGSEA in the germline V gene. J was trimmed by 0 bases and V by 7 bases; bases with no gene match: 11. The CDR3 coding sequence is TGCAGCGGACTTGGGGCAGGGGGAATGAACACTGAAGCTTTCTTT. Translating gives CSGLGAGGMNTEAFF.

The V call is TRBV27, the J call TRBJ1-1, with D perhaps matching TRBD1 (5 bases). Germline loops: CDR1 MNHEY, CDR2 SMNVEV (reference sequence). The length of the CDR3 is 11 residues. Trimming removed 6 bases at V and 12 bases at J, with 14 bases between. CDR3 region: CASRAGWVSFF. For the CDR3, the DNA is TGTGCCAGCAGGGCAGGGTGGGTATCTTTCTTT.

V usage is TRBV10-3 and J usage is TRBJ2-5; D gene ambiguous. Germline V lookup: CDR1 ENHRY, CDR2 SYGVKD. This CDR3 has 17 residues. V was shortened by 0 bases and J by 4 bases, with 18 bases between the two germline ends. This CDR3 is CAISESASGRAGETQYF. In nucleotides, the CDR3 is TGTGCCATCAGTGAGTCGGCGTCAGGTCGGGCTGGAGAGACCCAGTACTTC.

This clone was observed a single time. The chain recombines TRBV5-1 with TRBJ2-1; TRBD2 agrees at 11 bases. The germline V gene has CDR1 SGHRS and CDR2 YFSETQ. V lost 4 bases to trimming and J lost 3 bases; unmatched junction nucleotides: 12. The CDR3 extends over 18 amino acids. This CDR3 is CASSQEPSGRFSYNEQFF. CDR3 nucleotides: TGCGCCAGCAGCCAAGAACCTAGCGGGAGGTTCAGCTACAATGAGCAGTTCTTC.

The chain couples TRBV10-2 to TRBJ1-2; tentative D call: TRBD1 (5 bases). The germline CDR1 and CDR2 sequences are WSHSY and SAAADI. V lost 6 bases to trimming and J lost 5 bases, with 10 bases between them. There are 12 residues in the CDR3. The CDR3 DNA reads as TGCGCCAGCAGGGAGACAGTTTATGGCTACACCTTC. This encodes CASRETVYGYTF.

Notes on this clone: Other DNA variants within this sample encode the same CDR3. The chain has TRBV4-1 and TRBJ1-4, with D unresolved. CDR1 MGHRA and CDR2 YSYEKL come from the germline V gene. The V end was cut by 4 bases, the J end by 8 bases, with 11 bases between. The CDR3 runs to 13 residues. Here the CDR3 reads CASSLGVGEKLFF. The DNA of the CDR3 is TGCGCCAGCAGCCTAGGTGTTGGAGAAAAACTGTTTTTT.

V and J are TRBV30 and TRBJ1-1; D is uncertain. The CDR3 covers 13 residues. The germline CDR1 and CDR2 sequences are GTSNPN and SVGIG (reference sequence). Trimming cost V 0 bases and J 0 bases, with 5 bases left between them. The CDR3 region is CAWSVQMNTEAFF. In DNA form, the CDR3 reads TGTGCCTGGAGTGTGCAGATGAACACTGAAGCTTTCTTT.

CDR3 coding DNA: TGCGCCAGCAGCCTTTACAGGGGGCAACCCTACGAGCAGTACTTC. This translates into CASSLYRGQPYEQYF. The chain carries TRBV5-1 and TRBJ2-7; TRBD1 matches 9 bases. There are 15 residues in the CDR3. The junction had 7 bases not matched to a gene; V was cut back by 4 bases and J by 2 bases. The germline gives CDR1 SGHRS, CDR2 YFSETQ.

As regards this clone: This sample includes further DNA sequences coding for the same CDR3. The DNA of the CDR3 is TGCGCCAGCAGCTTGGGACAGCGCAATCAGCCCCAGCATTTT. Protein: CASSLGQRNQPQHF. V usage is TRBV5-1 and J usage is TRBJ1-5, with D maybe TRBD1 (5 bases). The CDR3 covers 14 residues. The germline gives CDR1 SGHRS, CDR2 YFSETQ. V lost 0 bases and J 2 bases, leaving 6 bases between the germline ends.

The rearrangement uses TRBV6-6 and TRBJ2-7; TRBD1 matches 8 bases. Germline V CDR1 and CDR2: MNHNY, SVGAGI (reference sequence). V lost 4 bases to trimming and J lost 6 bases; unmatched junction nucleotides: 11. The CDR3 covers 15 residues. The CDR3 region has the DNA TGTGCCAGCAGTTCTCAGGGGGCAGGGGATGGCGAGCAGTACTTC. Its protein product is CASSSQGAGDGEQYF.

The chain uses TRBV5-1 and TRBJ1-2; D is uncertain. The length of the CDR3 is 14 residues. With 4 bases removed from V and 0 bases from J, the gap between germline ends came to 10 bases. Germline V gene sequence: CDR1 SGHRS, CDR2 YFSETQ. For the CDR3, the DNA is TGCGCCAGCAGCGTAGAGATTTCTAACTATGGCTACACCTTC. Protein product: CASSVEISNYGYTF.

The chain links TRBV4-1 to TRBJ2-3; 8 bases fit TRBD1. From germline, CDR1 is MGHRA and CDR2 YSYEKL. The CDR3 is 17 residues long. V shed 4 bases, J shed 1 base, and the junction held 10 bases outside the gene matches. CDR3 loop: CASSPSPPTGGTDTQYF. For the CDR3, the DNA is TGCGCCAGCAGCCCTTCTCCCCCGACAGGGGGCACAGATACGCAGTATTTT.

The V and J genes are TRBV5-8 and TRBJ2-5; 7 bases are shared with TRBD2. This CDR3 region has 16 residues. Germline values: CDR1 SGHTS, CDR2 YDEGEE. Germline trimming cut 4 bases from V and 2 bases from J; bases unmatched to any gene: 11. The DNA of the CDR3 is TGTGCCAGCAGCGGAATCTGGGGTAGCGGGCAAGAGACCCAGTACTTC. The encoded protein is CASSGIWGSGQETQYF.

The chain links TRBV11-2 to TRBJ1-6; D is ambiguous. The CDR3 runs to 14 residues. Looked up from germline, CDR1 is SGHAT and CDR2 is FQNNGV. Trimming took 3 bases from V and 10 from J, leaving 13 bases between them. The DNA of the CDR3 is TGTGCCAGCAGCTTGTCGGGATGGAGGTCACCCCTCCACTTT. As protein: CASSLSGWRSPLHF. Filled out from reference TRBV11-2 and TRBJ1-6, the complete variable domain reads EAGVAQSPRYKIIEKRQSVAFWCNPISGHATLYWYQQILGQGPKLLIQFQNNGVVDDSQLPKDRFSAERLKGVDSTLKIQPAKLEDSAVYLCASSLSGWRSPLHFGNGTRLTVT.

The CDR3 region has the DNA TGTGCCAGCAGCTTGGGGGACAGGGGGCGATTCAATCAGCCCCAGCATTTT. Residues: CASSLGDRGRFNQPQHF. V is TRBV11-2 and J is TRBJ1-5, with 12 bases that match TRBD1. The CDR3 contains 17 residues. CDR1 and CDR2 from the germline V gene are SGHAT and FQNNGV. J was trimmed by 3 bases and V by 3 bases; bases with no gene match: 6.

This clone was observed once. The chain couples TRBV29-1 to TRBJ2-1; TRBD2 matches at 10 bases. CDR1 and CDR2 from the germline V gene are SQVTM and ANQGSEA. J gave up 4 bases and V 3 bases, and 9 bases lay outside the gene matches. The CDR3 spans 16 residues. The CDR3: CSVETLLAGRYNEQFF. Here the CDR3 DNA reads TGCAGCGTTGAGACCCTACTAGCGGGACGATACAATGAGCAGTTCTTC.

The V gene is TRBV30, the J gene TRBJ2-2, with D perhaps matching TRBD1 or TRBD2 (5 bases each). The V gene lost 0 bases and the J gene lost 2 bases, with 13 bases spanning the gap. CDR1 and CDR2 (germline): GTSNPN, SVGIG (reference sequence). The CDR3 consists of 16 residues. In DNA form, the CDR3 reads TGTGCCTGGAGTGTTCTATGGGGACCCAACACCGGGGAGCTGTTTTTT. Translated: CAWSVLWGPNTGELFF.

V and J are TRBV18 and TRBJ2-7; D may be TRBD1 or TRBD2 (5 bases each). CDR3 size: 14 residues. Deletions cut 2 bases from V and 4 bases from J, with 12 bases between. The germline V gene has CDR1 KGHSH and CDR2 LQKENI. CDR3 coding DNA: TGTGCCAGCTCACCATTGAGGGGCTCTTACGAGCAGTACTTC. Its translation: CASSPLRGSYEQYF.

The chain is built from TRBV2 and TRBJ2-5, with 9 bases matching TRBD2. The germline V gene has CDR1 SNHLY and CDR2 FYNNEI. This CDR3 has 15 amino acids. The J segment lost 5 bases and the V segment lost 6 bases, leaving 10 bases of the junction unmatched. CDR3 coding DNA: TGTGCCAGCAGGGGGAGCGGGGGGAACGCGGAGACCCAGTACTTC. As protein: CASRGSGGNAETQYF.

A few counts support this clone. The CDR3: CASSPRGSGYQPQHF. In DNA, the CDR3 is TGTGCCAGCAGTCCACGGGGTTCGGGGTATCAGCCCCAGCATTTT. V is TRBV2 and J is TRBJ1-5, with no clear D. V shed 5 bases and J shed 5 bases, with 16 bases lying between them. The germline CDR1 and CDR2 sequences are SNHLY and FYNNEI. The CDR3 contains 15 residues.

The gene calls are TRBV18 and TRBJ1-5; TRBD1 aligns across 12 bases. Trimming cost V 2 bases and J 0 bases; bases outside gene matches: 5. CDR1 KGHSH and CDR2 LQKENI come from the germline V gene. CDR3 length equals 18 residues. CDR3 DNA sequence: TGTGCCAGCTCACCAGAGGGACAGGGGGCCGCTAGCAATCAGCCCCAGCATTTT. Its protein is CASSPEGQGAASNQPQHF.

CDR3 sequence (DNA): TGTGCCAGCAGCATTAGGGGCGCCGGCGGGGGGACCCAGTACTTC. This translates into CASSIRGAGGGTQYF. This rearrangement joins TRBV7-2 to TRBJ2-5; 7 bases are shared with TRBD2. CDR1 and CDR2 from the germline V gene are SGHTA and FQGNSA. The CDR3 loop spans 15 amino acids. V dropped 5 bases and J dropped 7; count of bases not matched to a gene: 13. Full variable domain (remainder filled in from reference TRBV7-2 and TRBJ2-5): GAGVSQSPSNKVTEKGKDVELRCDPISGHTALYWYRQSLGQGLEFLIYFQGNSAPDKSGLPSDRFSAERTGGSVSTLTIQRTQQEDSAVYLCASSIRGAGGGTQYFGPGTRLLVL.

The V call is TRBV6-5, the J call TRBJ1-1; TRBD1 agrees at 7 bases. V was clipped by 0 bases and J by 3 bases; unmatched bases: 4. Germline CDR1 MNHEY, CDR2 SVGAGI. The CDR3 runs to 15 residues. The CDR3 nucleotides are TGTGCCAGCAGTTACTCAAGACAGGGCGACACTGAAGCTTTCTTT. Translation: CASSYSRQGDTEAFF.

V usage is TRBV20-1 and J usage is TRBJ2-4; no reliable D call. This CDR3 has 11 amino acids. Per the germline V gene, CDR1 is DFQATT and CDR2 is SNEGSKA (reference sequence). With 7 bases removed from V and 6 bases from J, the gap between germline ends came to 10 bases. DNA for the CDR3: TGCAGTGTCAAGCCGCGAAACATTCAGTACTTC. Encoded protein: CSVKPRNIQYF.

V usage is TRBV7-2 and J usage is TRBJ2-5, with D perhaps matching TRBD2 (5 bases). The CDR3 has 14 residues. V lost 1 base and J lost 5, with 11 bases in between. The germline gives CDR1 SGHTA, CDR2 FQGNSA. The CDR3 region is CASSLGGRRETQYF. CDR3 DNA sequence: TGTGCCAGCAGCTTAGGCGGGCGCCGGGAGACCCAGTACTTC.